This TCR beta chain was documented in a study of CXCR3-negative and CXCR3-positive naive CD8 T cells (dated by TCRdb to the late 2010s). With respect to the entire study: About 135 million TRB reads were obtained in total, roughly 1.5 +/- 0.3 million reads per library. Diversity and physicochemical repertoire analyses were performed on 11 donors pooled from two independent experiments. For the TRBV-TRBJ cluster analysis, the naive subsets came from 5 or 6 donors, while the memory cells came from 3 donors.

Overall study results and their limits: Similar TRBV-TRBJ usage was shown by naive CXCR3-negative and CXCR3-positive cells from the same donor, whereas distinct patterns were shown by memory cells. Repertoire diversity was comparably high in both naive subsets but much lower in memory CD8+ T cells. Because surface CD5, which is linked to self-reactivity in mice, was comparable between the naive subsets, TCR interaction strength was also inferred from the physicochemical properties of TRB CDR3s. Because CXCR3 expression was partially decreased after cryopreservation, freshly isolated PBMCs were used for most assays. TRB CDR3s from CXCR3-positive naive cells showed higher hydrophobicity (lower Kidera factor 4), lower energy, and higher strength and volume indices than CXCR3-negative naive cells.

Note on this clonotype: Its specific antigen is unknown.

For each CD8+ T cell subset, flow sorting was done in triplicate, and 310,000 or so cells per subset went directly into RLT lysis buffer. Naive CD8+ T cells were defined stringently as CD45RO-CCR7+CD27+CD95- to exclude memory contaminants. Using standard density gradient centrifugation, peripheral blood mononuclear cells were isolated from buffy coats. A FACSAria III was used to flow-sort naive CD8+ T cells into CXCR3-negative and CXCR3-positive populations. Total RNA was extracted from sorted cells using an RNeasy Mini Kit. The listed sequencing device is NextSeq 550. The Human TCR Profiling Kit (MiLaboratory) was used to prepare UMI-labeled 5' RACE TRB cDNA libraries. The full amount of extracted RNA was used for cDNA synthesis, and the full amount of resulting cDNA was used for PCR amplification. Libraries were prepared in parallel using an identical number of PCR cycles. Under the source paper's analysis protocol: With a requirement of at least two reads per UMI, MIGEC and MiXCR extracted about 50,000 +/- 10,000 unique UMI-labeled TRB cDNA molecules per library. Each library averaged about 37,000 +/- 9,700 functional in-frame TRB CDR3 nucleotide clonotypes without stop codons. After downsampling to 5000 UMI-labeled TRB molecules per sample, diversity metrics such as normalized Shannon-Wiener and Chao1 were calculated in VDJtools. Clonotype-size-weighted physicochemical properties of the central five CDR3 residues (interaction energy, strength, volume and Kidera factor 4) were computed in VDJtools. Each entry corresponds to one CDR3 protein sequence from reads that TCRdb reprocessed, and DNA is not given. The V and J calls and clone size come from TCRdb's table, not from the authors' own analysis. This sample's table carries over 100,000 distinct CDR3 sequences. The top ten constitute just over 0.35% of the sample.

Looking up the germline V gene yields CDR1 SGHDN and CDR2 FVKESK. From the cysteine through the phenylalanine, the CDR3 covers 18 amino acids. No DNA sequence is on record. This sequence originates from a human donor in good health. Some clones in this sample may be carry-over from other donors' samples. The source material was naive CXCR3+ CD8+ T cells from blood. The cell subset or site label corresponds to: CD45RO-CCR7+CD27+CD95- naive CD8+ T cells expressing CXCR3 (TNR3+). This sequence uses TRBV14 and TRBJ2-1; TCRdb's assignment of TRBD2 cannot be checked, as there is no DNA. CDR3 loop: CASRPLISGGALNNEQFF. With all but the CDR3 taken from the reference TRBV14 and TRBJ2-1 genes, the full variable domain is: EAGVTQFPSHSVIEKGQTVTLRCDPISGHDNLYWYRRVMGKEIKFLLHFVKESKQDESGMPNNRFLAERTGGTYSTLKVQPAELEDSGVYFCASRPLISGGALNNEQFFGPGTRLTVL.